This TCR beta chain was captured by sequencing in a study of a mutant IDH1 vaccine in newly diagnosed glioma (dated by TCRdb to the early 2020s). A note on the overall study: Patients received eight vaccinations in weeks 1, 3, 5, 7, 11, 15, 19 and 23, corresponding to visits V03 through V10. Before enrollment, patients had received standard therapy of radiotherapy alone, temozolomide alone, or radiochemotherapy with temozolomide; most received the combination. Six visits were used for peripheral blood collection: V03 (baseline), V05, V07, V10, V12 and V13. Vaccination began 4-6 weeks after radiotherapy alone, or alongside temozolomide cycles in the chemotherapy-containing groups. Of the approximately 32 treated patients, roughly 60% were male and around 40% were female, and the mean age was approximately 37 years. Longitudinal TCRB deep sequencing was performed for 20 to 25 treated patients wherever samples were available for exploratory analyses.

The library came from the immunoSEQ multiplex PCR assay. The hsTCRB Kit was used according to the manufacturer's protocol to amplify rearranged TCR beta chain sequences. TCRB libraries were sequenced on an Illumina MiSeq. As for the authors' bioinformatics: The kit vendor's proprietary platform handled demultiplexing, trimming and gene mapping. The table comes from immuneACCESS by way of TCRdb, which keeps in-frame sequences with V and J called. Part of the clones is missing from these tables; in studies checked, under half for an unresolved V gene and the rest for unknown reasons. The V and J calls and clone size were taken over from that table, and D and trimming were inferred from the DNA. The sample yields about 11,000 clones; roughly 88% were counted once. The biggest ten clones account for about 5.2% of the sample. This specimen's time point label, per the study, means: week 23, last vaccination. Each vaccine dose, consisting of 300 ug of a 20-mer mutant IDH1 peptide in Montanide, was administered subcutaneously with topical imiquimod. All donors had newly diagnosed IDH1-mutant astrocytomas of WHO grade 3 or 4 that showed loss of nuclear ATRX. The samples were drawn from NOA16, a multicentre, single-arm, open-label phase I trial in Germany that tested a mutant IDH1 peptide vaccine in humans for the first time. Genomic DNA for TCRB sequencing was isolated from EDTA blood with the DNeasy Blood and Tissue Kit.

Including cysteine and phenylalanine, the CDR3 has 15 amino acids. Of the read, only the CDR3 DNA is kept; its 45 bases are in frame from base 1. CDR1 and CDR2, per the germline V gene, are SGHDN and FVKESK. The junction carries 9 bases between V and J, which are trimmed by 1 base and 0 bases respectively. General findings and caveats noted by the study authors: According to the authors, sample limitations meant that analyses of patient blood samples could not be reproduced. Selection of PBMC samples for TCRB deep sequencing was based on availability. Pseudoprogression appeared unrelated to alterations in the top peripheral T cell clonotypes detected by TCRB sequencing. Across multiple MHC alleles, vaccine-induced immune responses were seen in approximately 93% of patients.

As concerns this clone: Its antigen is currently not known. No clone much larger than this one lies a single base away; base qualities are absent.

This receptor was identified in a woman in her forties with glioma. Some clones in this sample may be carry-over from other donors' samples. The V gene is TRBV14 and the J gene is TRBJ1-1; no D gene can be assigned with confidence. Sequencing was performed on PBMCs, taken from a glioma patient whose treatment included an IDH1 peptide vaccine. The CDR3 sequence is CASSQVSSMNTEAFF. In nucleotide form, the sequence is TGTGCCAGCAGCCAAGTTTCATCTATGAACACTGAAGCTTTCTTT.